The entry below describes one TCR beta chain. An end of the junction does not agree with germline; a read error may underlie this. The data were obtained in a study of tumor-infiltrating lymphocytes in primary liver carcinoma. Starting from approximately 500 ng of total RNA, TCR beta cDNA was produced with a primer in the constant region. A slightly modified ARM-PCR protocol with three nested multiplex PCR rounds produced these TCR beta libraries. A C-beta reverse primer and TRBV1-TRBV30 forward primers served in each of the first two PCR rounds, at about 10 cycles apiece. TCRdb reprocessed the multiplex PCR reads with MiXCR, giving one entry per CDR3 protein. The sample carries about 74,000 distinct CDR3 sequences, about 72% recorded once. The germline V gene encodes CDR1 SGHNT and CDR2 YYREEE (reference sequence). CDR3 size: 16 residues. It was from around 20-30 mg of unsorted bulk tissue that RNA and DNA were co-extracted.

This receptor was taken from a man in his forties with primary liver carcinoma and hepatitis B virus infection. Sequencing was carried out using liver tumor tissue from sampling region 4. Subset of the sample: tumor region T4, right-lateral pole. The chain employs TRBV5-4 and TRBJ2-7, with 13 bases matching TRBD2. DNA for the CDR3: TGTGCCAGCAGCCTCCGACTAGCGGGAGGCGCCTACGAGCAGTACTTT. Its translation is CASSLRLAGGAYEQYF.